A selection of T cell receptor beta chains follows, all from one sample in a study of T cell repertoires in cytomegalovirus infection. TCRdb reanalysed the reads using MiXCR and keeps one entry per CDR3 protein. The sample records fewer than 900,000 distinct CDR3 sequences, almost 30% being singletons. For these receptors, no antigen is known. The starting material was cultured CD8+ T cells from PBMCs, obtained from culture after CMV antigen stimulation. The receptor source for this set is a human donor in good health (CMV status not recorded). Some clones in this sample may be carry-over from other donors' samples. Both conserved end residues are part of each CDR3. Each record gives: D gene, V gene, J gene, clone size, CDR3 DNA, CDR3 protein. The D gene is left open where the match is weak. The size entry is marked missing in some rows and otherwise reads once, few, many or a size class.

.,TRBV5-5,TRBJ1-1,few,TGTGCCAGCAGAGCTCCAGGCGCGAACACTGAAGCTTTCTTT,CASRAPGANTEAFF
TRBD1,TRBV7-9,TRBJ1-2,.,TGTGCCAGCAGCTTAGCTCCCTCAGGGGGCTATGGCTACACCTTC,CASSLAPSGGYGYTF
TRBD1,TRBV7-9,TRBJ2-1,few,TGTGCCAGCAGCTCCCGGACAGGGTTTAATGAGCAGTTCTTC,CASSSRTGFNEQFF
TRBD1,TRBV27,TRBJ2-1,.,TGTGCCAGCAGTCTTGGGGGACAGCTCAATGAGCAGTTCTTC,CASSLGGQLNEQFF
.,TRBV5-6,TRBJ1-5,.,TGTGCCAGCAGCTTCCAACGGCAGCCCCAGCATTTT,CASSFQRQPQHF
.,TRBV2,TRBJ2-5,.,TGTGCCAGCGCCGGGACCTCAGAGACCCAGTACTTC,CASAGTSETQYF
TRBD1,TRBV7-9,TRBJ1-6,.,TGTGCCAGCAGCCGGGGACAGCTCCATTCACCCCTCCACTTT,CASSRGQLHSPLHF
.,TRBV4-1,TRBJ2-1,few,TGCGCCAGCAGCCAAGAGGGCCTCTACAATGAGCAGTTCTTC,CASSQEGLYNEQFF
TRBD1,TRBV10-3,TRBJ1-6,.,TGTGCCATCTCGCAGGGGGAATCACCCCTCCACTTT,CAISQGESPLHF
.,TRBV7-9,TRBJ2-7,few,TGTGCCAGCAGCTTAGCTGGCCCCAAGCCGGTCGAGCAGTACTTC,CASSLAGPKPVEQYF
.,TRBV18,TRBJ2-1,few,TGTGCCAGCTCACAGGCAGTCAATGAGCAGTTCTTC,CASSQAVNEQFF
.,TRBV11-3,TRBJ2-2,few,TGTGCCAGCAGCTATGCCCTAGAAGCTGGGGAGCTGTTTTTT,CASSYALEAGELFF
TRBD1,TRBV6-4,TRBJ2-7,few,TGTGCCAGCCTCCGGGACAGCCCCTACGAGCAGTACTTC,CASLRDSPYEQYF
TRBD1,TRBV7-3,TRBJ1-3,.,TGTGCCAGCAGCCGCCGGACAGGGGAAAACACCATATATTTT,CASSRRTGENTIYF
.,TRBV7-3,TRBJ2-1,few,TGTGCCAGCAAAGACAGGTACAATGAGCAGTTCTTC,CASKDRYNEQFF
TRBD1,TRBV27,TRBJ2-5,many,TGTGCCAGCAGTAACGGACAGGGTCGGGAGACCCAGTACTTC,CASSNGQGRETQYF
TRBD1,TRBV7-3,TRBJ2-2,many,TGTGCCAGCAGCGCTCACCGGGACAGGGTGAACACCGGGGAGCTGTTTTTT,CASSAHRDRVNTGELFF
.,TRBV6-1,TRBJ1-4,few,TGTGCCAGCAGTACAGTCGCCCTTAATGAAAAACTGTTTTTT,CASSTVALNEKLFF
.,TRBV4-2,TRBJ2-2,.,TGTGCCAGCAGCCAAGCTACAGAAGACTGGGGTAGAAGAACCGGGGAGCTGTTTTTT,CASSQATEDWGRRTGELFF
.,TRBV19,TRBJ1-1,.,TGTGCCAGTAGGGCCCGTTCCTCCACTGAAGCTTTCTTT,CASRARSSTEAFF
.,TRBV3-1,TRBJ2-5,.,TGTGCCAGCAGCCAAGAGGGGCTTACATGGGAGACCCAGTACTTC,CASSQEGLTWETQYF
.,TRBV12-3/TRBV12-4,TRBJ2-6,.,TGTGCCACCCTGATCCCTGGGGCCAACGTCCTGACTTTC,CATLIPGANVLTF
.,TRBV2,TRBJ1-3,.,TGTGCCAGCAGGGACAGCGCTTCTGGAAACACCATATATTTT,CASRDSASGNTIYF
.,TRBV19,TRBJ1-2,.,TGTGCCAGTAGTATGGGGGGCGCAAATGGCTACACCTTC,CASSMGGANGYTF
.,TRBV5-5,TRBJ1-5,.,TGTGCCAGCAGCTTGGAACCGGCCGGGTTGAGCAATCAGCCCCAGCATTTT,CASSLEPAGLSNQPQHF
.,TRBV7-9,TRBJ2-4,.,TGTGCCAGCAGCTTAGTCGGGGCCCAGTACTTC,CASSLVGAQYF